This T cell receptor beta chain emerged from a study of blood T cell repertoires in COVID-19. CDR3 size: 15 residues. The germline gives CDR1 SGHRS, CDR2 YFSETQ. With 4 bases clipped from V and 9 bases from J, the junction kept 16 bases outside the gene matches. Method: immunoSEQ multiplex PCR; TCRdb's copy keeps in-frame clones and lacks some. The table shows about 49,000 clones, with 81% occurring only once. The chain carries TRBV5-1 and TRBJ2-7, with 7 bases identical to TRBD2. The sequence came from a woman over 75 with COVID-19, enrolled during active disease. The sample comprised peripheral blood. The DNA of the CDR3 is TGCGCCAGCAGCCCAACCGGGACTACCCGACCCAGGCAGTACTTC. It yields the protein CASSPTGTTRPRQYF.